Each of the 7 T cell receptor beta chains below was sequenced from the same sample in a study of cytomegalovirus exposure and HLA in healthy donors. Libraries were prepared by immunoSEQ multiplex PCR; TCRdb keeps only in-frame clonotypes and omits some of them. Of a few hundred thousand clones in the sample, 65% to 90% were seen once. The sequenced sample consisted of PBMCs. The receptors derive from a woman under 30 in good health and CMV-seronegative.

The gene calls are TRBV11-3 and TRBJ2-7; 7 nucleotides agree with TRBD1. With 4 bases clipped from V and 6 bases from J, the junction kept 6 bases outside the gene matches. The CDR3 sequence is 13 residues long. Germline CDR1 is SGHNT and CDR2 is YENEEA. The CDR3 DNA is TGTGCCAGCAGCTACACCGGGACAGCCGAGCAGTACTTC. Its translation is CASSYTGTAEQYF.

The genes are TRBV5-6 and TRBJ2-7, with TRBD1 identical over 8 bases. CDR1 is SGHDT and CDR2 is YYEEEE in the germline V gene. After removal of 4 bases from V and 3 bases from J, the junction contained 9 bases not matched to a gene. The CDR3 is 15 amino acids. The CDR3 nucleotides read TGTGCCAGCAGCCCCCTTGACAGGGGAGTCTACGAGCAGTACTTC. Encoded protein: CASSPLDRGVYEQYF.

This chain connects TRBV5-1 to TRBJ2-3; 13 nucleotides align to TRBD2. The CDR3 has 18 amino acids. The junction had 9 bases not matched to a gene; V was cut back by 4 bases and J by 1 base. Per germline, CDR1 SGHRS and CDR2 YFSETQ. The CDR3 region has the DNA TGCGCCAGCAGCGGTGGACTAGCGGGAGTTTCGGGCACAGATACGCAGTATTTT. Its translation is CASSGGLAGVSGTDTQYF.

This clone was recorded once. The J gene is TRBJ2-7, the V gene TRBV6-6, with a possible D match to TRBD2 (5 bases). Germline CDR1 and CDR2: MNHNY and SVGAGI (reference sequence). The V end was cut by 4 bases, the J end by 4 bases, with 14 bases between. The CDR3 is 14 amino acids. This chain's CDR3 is CASSLGSKGYEQYF. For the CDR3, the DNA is TGTGCCAGCAGTTTGGGGAGTAAGGGTTACGAGCAGTACTTC.

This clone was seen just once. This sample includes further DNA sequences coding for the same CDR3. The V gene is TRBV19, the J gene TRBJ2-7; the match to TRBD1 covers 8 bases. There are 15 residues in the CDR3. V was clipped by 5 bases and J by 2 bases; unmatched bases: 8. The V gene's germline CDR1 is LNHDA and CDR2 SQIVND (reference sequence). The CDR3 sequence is CASSPGTGATYEQYF. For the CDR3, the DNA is TGTGCCAGTAGTCCCGGGACAGGAGCGACCTACGAGCAGTACTTC.

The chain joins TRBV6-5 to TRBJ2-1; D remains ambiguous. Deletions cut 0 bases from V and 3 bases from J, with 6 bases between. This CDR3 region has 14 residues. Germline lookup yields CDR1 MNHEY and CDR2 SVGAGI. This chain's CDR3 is CASSYSGFYNEQFF. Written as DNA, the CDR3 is TGTGCCAGCAGTTACTCGGGCTTCTACAATGAGCAGTTCTTC.

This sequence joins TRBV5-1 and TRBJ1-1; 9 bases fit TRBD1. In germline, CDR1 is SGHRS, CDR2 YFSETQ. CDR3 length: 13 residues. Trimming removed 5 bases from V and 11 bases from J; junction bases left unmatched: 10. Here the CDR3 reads CASRSGTGSLAFF. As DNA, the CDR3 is TGCGCCAGCAGATCCGGGACAGGGAGTTTGGCTTTCTTT.